This passage covers 14 T cell receptor beta chains from one sample sequenced in a study of CD8 T cells in ankylosing spondylitis. TCRdb itself ran the 5' RACE reads through MiXCR, one entry per CDR3 protein. Found here are about 250,000 distinct CDR3 sequences, 30% to 35% of them singletons; the top ten hold roughly 4%. Material: blood, either unsorted or a sorted T cell fraction (not recorded which). The source is a male donor with ankylosing spondylitis or in good health (not recorded which).

The chain recombines TRBV27 with TRBJ2-5; D gene ambiguous. The CDR3 contains 14 residues. V lost 0 bases to trimming and J lost 7 bases, with 12 bases between them. Germline-derived CDR1 and CDR2 are MNHEY and SMNVEV (reference sequence). The CDR3 reads CASSLSRPARTQYF. The CDR3 region has the DNA TGTGCCAGCAGTTTATCAAGGCCCGCTCGGACCCAGTACTTC.

This clonotype was seen more than once but under ten times. This rearrangement joins TRBV6-1 to TRBJ1-6; weak D call: TRBD1 (6 bases). V shed 7 bases and J shed 10 bases, with 20 bases lying between them. The CDR3 extends over 15 amino acids. Germline CDR1 is MNHNS and CDR2 is SASEGT. The CDR3 DNA reads TGTGCCAGCACCCACGGGGGGGCGATCGACTCACCCCTCCACTTT. Its translation: CASTHGGAIDSPLHF.

J is TRBJ1-1 and V is TRBV27; 7 positions match TRBD1. This CDR3 comprises 16 residues. The J segment lost 3 bases and the V segment lost 5 bases, leaving 12 bases of the junction unmatched. Germline V gene data show CDR1 as MNHEY and CDR2 as SMNVEV (reference sequence). CDR3 loop: CASSTLSTGWDTEAFF. The DNA of the CDR3 is TGTGCCAGCAGTACCTTGTCGACAGGGTGGGACACTGAAGCTTTCTTT.

This chain joins TRBV10-2 and TRBJ2-1; the D gene could be TRBD1 or TRBD2 (5 bases each). The CDR3 is 13 residues long. Germline CDR1 reads WSHSY; CDR2 reads SAAADI. V gave up 8 bases and J gave up 7 bases, with 15 bases separating them. CDR3 amino acids: CASQTGTYNEQFF. The CDR3 DNA reads TGCGCCAGCCAAACCGGGACGTATAATGAGCAGTTCTTC.

V is TRBV10-3 and J is TRBJ2-7; 10 positions match TRBD2. Germline assignment: CDR1 ENHRY and CDR2 SYGVKD. The CDR3 totals 16 residues. Trimming removed 2 bases from V and 7 bases from J; junction bases left unmatched: 11. This CDR3 is CAISEGASGGVGEQYF. CDR3 nucleotides: TGTGCCATCAGTGAGGGGGCTAGCGGGGGAGTTGGAGAGCAGTACTTC.

This clonotype showed up just a few times. The chain uses TRBV20-1 and TRBJ2-7, with TRBD1 identical over 9 bases. CDR3 length equals 14 residues. Trimming took 6 bases from V and 1 from J; bases not matched to a gene: 7. Germline CDR1 is DFQATT and CDR2 is SNEGSKA (reference sequence). The CDR3 here is CSADRGDVSYEQYF. The CDR3 DNA reads TGCAGTGCCGACAGGGGGGACGTTTCCTACGAGCAGTACTTC.

V gene TRBV5-1 combines with J gene TRBJ2-1; possible D gene TRBD2, 6 bases. The CDR3 runs 15 residues. Germline V gene sequence: CDR1 SGHRS, CDR2 YFSETQ. V was cut by 0 bases and J by 2 bases, with 9 bases left in between. This CDR3 reads CASSLDRGAYNEQFF. CDR3 nucleotides: TGCGCCAGCAGCTTGGATCGCGGGGCCTACAATGAGCAGTTCTTC. Drawing the rest from reference TRBV5-1 and TRBJ2-1, the complete variable domain is KAGVTQTPRYLIKTRGQQVTLSCSPISGHRSVSWYQQTPGQGLQFLFEYFSETQRNKGNFPGRFSGRQFSNSRSEMNVSTLELGDSALYLCASSLDRGAYNEQFFGPGTRLTVL.

The chain combines TRBV5-5 with TRBJ1-4; 7 nucleotides line up with TRBD1. Germline V CDR1 and CDR2: SGHKS, YYEKEE (reference sequence). The CDR3 contains 14 residues. Trimming removed 3 bases from V and 6 bases from J; junction bases left unmatched: 5. CDR3 DNA sequence: TGTGCCAGCAGCTCCGGGACAGCCTATGAAAAACTGTTTTTT. Translation gives CASSSGTAYEKLFF.

The CDR3 loop reads CASSSPGHLTEAFF. The CDR3, as DNA: TGTGCCAGCAGTTCTCCGGGACACCTCACTGAAGCTTTCTTT. The chain recombines TRBV28 with TRBJ1-1, with a weak D call TRBD1 (6 bases). The CDR3 spans 14 residues. The germline V gene has CDR1 MDHEN and CDR2 SYDVKM. Trimming removed 4 bases from V and 4 bases from J, with 13 bases in between.

The chain recombines TRBV7-8 with TRBJ2-7; D gene ambiguous. The V and J ends lost 2 bases and 2 bases respectively, with 7 bases between them. Germline CDR1 SGHVS, CDR2 FQNEAQ. CDR3 size: 13 residues. The CDR3 DNA sequence: TGTGCCAGCAGCTTACCCGCAACCTACGAGCAGTACTTC. It translates to CASSLPATYEQYF.

This clonotype turned up a few times. The chain employs TRBV5-1 and TRBJ2-7; 14 bases match TRBD2. Germline V gene lookup returns CDR1 SGHRS and CDR2 YFSETQ. Trimming took 4 bases from V and 5 from J; bases not matched to a gene: 5. The CDR3 contains 15 residues. Written as DNA, the CDR3 is TGCGCCAGCAGCCCGGGGACTAGCGGGGGTAACGAGCAGTACTTC. Residues: CASSPGTSGGNEQYF.

CDR3 sequence (DNA): TGCAGTGCTAGAGATGGCCATAGCGGGGGGCCCCTCAATGAGCAGTTCTTC. The encoded protein is CSARDGHSGGPLNEQFF. This chain connects TRBV20-1 to TRBJ2-1, with 10 bases aligning to TRBD2. Germline V CDR1 and CDR2: DFQATT, SNEGSKA (reference sequence). This CDR3 has 17 residues. V was pared by 0 bases and J by 6 bases, with 11 bases of the junction left unmatched.

CDR3 amino acids: CASSQGGGSYEQYF. Here the CDR3 DNA reads TGTGCCAGCAGCCAGGGTGGGGGCTCCTACGAGCAGTACTTC. The V call is TRBV6-1, the J call TRBJ2-7; TRBD1 or TRBD2 may be the D gene (5 bases each). V lost 6 bases, J lost 0 bases, and 12 bases lay in between. CDR3 size: 14 residues. Germline V gene lookup returns CDR1 MNHNS and CDR2 SASEGT.

This clonotype showed up just a few times. The V and J genes are TRBV4-1 and TRBJ2-1, with 8 bases identical to TRBD1. V dropped 2 bases and J dropped 8; count of bases not matched to a gene: 8. In germline, CDR1 is MGHRA, CDR2 YSYEKL. The CDR3 length is 15 residues. CDR3 DNA sequence: TGCGCCAGCAGCCAACAGGACAGGGCCCACGATGAGCAGTTCTTC. Encoded protein: CASSQQDRAHDEQFF.